This is a list of T cell receptor beta chains from one sample in a study of STAT3 mutations in large granular lymphocyte leukemia. Libraries were prepared by immunoSEQ multiplex PCR; TCRdb keeps only in-frame clonotypes and omits some of them. Of under 20,000 clones listed, roughly 90% are singletons. Material: peripheral blood mononuclear cells. The receptors were sampled from a man aged 55 to 69 with T-cell large granular lymphocyte leukemia. Some clones in this sample may be carry-over from other donors' samples. The CDR3 runs from the conserved cysteine through the conserved F or W. A D gene is named only where the DNA matches it firmly. Size tells how often a clone was seen (once, few, many) or the class of an expanded clone, and some rows leave it out.

TRBJ2-1	TRBV7-9	.	.	CASSLGVMAAGEQFF	TGTGCCAGCAGCTTAGGTGTGATGGCGGCGGGAGAGCAGTTCTTC
TRBJ2-1	TRBV6-1	TRBD1	.	CASVDARGYNEQFF	TGTGCCAGCGTTGATGCCAGGGGGTATAATGAGCAGTTCTTC
TRBJ2-7	TRBV29-1	TRBD1	.	CSGGQGSGEQYF	TGCAGCGGGGGACAGGGGTCAGGCGAGCAGTACTTC
TRBJ2-7	TRBV6-5	TRBD1	once	CASSYRQGEYEQYF	TGTGCCAGCAGTTACCGACAGGGAGAATACGAGCAGTACTTC
TRBJ1-5	TRBV5-1	TRBD1	.	CASSPEGQDNQPQHF	TGCGCCAGCAGCCCCGAGGGACAGGACAATCAGCCCCAGCATTTT
TRBJ2-3	TRBV10-1	.	.	CATLRSGTDTQYF	TGCGCCACCCTTCGGAGTGGCACAGATACGCAGTATTTT
TRBJ2-7	TRBV5-1	.	.	CASSSTGTYEQYF	TGCGCCAGCAGCTCTACCGGCACCTACGAGCAGTACTTC
TRBJ1-5	TRBV7-9	TRBD1	.	CASSALGQGNQPQHF	TGTGCCAGCAGCGCCTTGGGACAGGGCAATCAGCCCCAGCATTTT
TRBJ1-5	TRBV27	TRBD1	.	CASRIGQGGVLSNQPQHF	TGTGCCAGCAGAATAGGACAGGGAGGGGTATTGAGCAATCAGCCCCAGCATTTT
TRBJ1-2	TRBV4-3	.	.	CASSQDPGFNYGYTF	TGCGCCAGCAGCCAAGATCCAGGGTTTAACTATGGCTACACCTTC
TRBJ2-3	TRBV21-1	.	once	CASSKGGGTDTQYF	TGTGCCAGCAGTAAAGGAGGGGGCACAGATACGCAGTATTTT
TRBJ1-2	TRBV18	.	.	CASSPGRRAQVYGYTF	TGTGCCAGCTCACCGGGACGGCGGGCTCAGGTCTATGGCTACACCTTC
TRBJ1-5	TRBV2	.	.	CASSTGLSNQPQHF	TGTGCCAGCAGTACGGGACTGAGCAATCAGCCCCAGCATTTT
TRBJ2-2	TRBV4-2	TRBD1	.	CASSQGQGNPGELFF	TGTGCCAGCAGCCAAGGACAGGGGAACCCCGGGGAGCTGTTTTTT
TRBJ2-7	TRBV5-5	TRBD1	.	CASSLGDSVYEQYF	TGTGCCAGCAGCTTGGGGGACAGTGTCTACGAGCAGTACTTC
TRBJ1-2	TRBV4-3	TRBD1	.	CASSQGQGNGYTF	TGCGCCAGCAGCCAAGGACAGGGGAATGGCTACACCTTC
TRBJ2-7	TRBV29-1	.	medium-sized	CSVVSDSPYYEQYF	TGCAGCGTTGTATCGGACAGCCCCTACTACGAGCAGTACTTC
TRBJ1-5	TRBV6-1	TRBD1	.	CASIRDRGTQPQHF	TGTGCCAGCATCCGGGACAGGGGAACTCAGCCCCAGCATTTT
TRBJ1-5	TRBV9	.	.	CASSVGGQGNQPQHF	TGTGCCAGCAGCGTAGGTGGGCAGGGGAACCAGCCCCAGCATTTT
TRBJ2-5	TRBV27	.	.	CASSFFGQGGETQYF	TGTGCCAGCAGTTTCTTCGGCCAGGGCGGCGAGACCCAGTACTTC
TRBJ1-1	TRBV6-5	.	.	CASSYTGGVAEAFF	TGTGCCAGCAGTTACACGGGGGGTGTTGCTGAAGCTTTCTTT
TRBJ1-2	TRBV6-6	.	.	CASSYSTEGFDYGYTF	TGTGCCAGCAGTTACTCGACAGAGGGATTTGACTATGGCTACACCTTC
TRBJ1-2	TRBV7-9	.	.	CASSPGTLVDFYGYTF	TGTGCCAGCAGTCCCGGGACGCTAGTAGACTTCTATGGCTACACCTTC
TRBJ1-6	TRBV4-2	.	once	CASSHEDRSYNSPLHF	TGTGCCAGCAGCCATGAAGACAGGTCCTATAATTCACCCCTCCACTTT
TRBJ2-7	TRBV5-1	TRBD2	once	CASSSGLAEFYEQYF	TGCGCCAGCAGCTCGGGACTAGCGGAGTTCTACGAGCAGTACTTC
TRBJ2-2	TRBV6-6	.	.	CASSYSHFTGELFF	TGTGCCAGCAGTTACTCTCACTTCACCGGGGAGCTGTTTTTT
TRBJ1-1	TRBV6-7	TRBD1	.	CASSYTKGQGTNTEAFF	TGTGCCAGCAGTTATACGAAGGGACAGGGAACGAACACTGAAGCTTTCTTT
TRBJ2-3	TRBV6-1	.	.	CASSEGIWGVATQYF	TGTGCCAGCAGTGAAGGCATTTGGGGCGTTGCTACGCAGTATTTT
TRBJ2-3	TRBV7-9	.	.	CASSLLADTQYF	TGTGCCAGCAGCTTATTGGCAGATACGCAGTATTTT
TRBJ1-1	TRBV28	.	once	CASNLLTGPAFF	TGTGCCAGCAACCTATTAACCGGACCAGCTTTCTTT
TRBJ2-6	TRBV7-2	.	.	CASSLVGGSGANVLTF	TGTGCCAGCAGCTTAGTAGGGGGCTCTGGGGCCAACGTCCTGACTTTC
TRBJ2-7	TRBV18	TRBD2	.	CASSPGLAGYEQYF	TGTGCCAGCTCCCCAGGGCTAGCGGGGTACGAGCAGTACTTC
TRBJ2-7	TRBV5-1	.	.	CASSSSGTDTYEQYF	TGCGCCAGCAGCTCTTCCGGGACGGATACCTACGAGCAGTACTTC
TRBJ2-5	TRBV18	TRBD1	.	CASSPGTGGEETQYF	TGTGCCAGCTCACCAGGGACAGGGGGAGAAGAGACCCAGTACTTC
TRBJ2-1	TRBV6-6	.	once	CASSLLRDYNEQFF	TGTGCCAGCAGTTTACTCCGGGACTACAATGAGCAGTTCTTC
TRBJ2-2	TRBV25-1	.	.	CASSEVGYTGELFF	TGTGCCAGCAGTGAGGTGGGATACACCGGGGAGCTGTTTTTT
TRBJ1-5	TRBV4-3	.	once	CASSQDPGSQPQHF	TGCGCCAGCAGCCAAGATCCGGGGAGCCAGCCCCAGCATTTT
TRBJ2-7	TRBV21-1	.	.	CASSKWVITGTGINEQYF	TGTGCCAGCAGCAAGTGGGTGATTACCGGGACAGGGATCAACGAGCAGTACTTC
TRBJ1-1	TRBV7-9	.	.	CASSLMNTEAFF	TGTGCCAGCAGCTTAATGAACACTGAAGCTTTCTTT
TRBJ1-4	TRBV6-1	TRBD1	.	CASRTGLNEKLFF	TGTGCCAGCAGGACAGGGCTAAATGAAAAACTGTTTTTT
TRBJ2-3	TRBV28	TRBD2	.	CASSSPGTSGTALTDTQYF	TGTGCCAGCAGTTCCCCCGGGACTAGCGGAACGGCACTAACAGATACGCAGTATTTT
TRBJ2-5	TRBV9	TRBD1	.	CASSVGQAGETQYF	TGTGCCAGCAGCGTGGGACAGGCGGGGGAGACCCAGTACTTC
TRBJ2-1	TRBV19	.	once	CASSIRPRDNEQFF	TGTGCCAGTAGTATACGCCCCAGGGACAATGAGCAGTTCTTC
TRBJ1-2	TRBV7-9	TRBD1	.	CASRQAPTGALCGYTF	TGTGCCAGCAGGCAGGCCCCGACAGGGGCCCTCTGTGGCTACACCTTC
TRBJ2-1	TRBV28	TRBD2	.	CASSLIVGGFIF	TGTGCCAGCAGTTTAATTGTGGGGGGGTTCATCTTC
TRBJ2-7	TRBV11-2	TRBD1	.	CASSLDRGSDEQYF	TGTGCCAGCAGTCTTGACAGGGGGAGCGACGAGCAGTACTTC
TRBJ1-5	TRBV18	TRBD1	.	CASSPPWTGGHNQPQHF	TGTGCCAGCTCACCGCCTTGGACAGGGGGTCACAATCAGCCCCAGCATTTT
TRBJ1-1	TRBV6-5	.	.	CASRGPSTDTEAFF	TGTGCCAGCAGGGGACCCTCGACGGACACTGAAGCTTTCTTT
TRBJ2-2	TRBV29-1	TRBD1	few	CSASTGGSGELFF	TGCAGCGCCTCGACAGGGGGCTCCGGGGAGCTGTTTTTT
TRBJ2-1	TRBV7-9	.	.	CASSRLGLYNEQFF	TGTGCCAGCAGCCGCCTCGGACTCTACAATGAGCAGTTCTTC
TRBJ2-5	TRBV5-1	TRBD2	.	CASSLLASRGAETQYF	TGCGCCAGCAGCTTACTAGCGAGCCGAGGGGCAGAGACCCAGTACTTC
TRBJ1-1	TRBV30	TRBD1	.	CAWRGQGDTEAFF	TGTGCCTGGAGAGGACAGGGCGACACTGAAGCTTTCTTT
TRBJ1-1	TRBV28	.	.	CASTLKPGETEAFF	TGTGCCAGCACCCTAAAACCAGGGGAGACTGAAGCTTTCTTT
TRBJ1-1	TRBV5-1	.	.	CASSLGAANTEAFF	TGCGCCAGCAGCTTGGGGGCAGCGAACACTGAAGCTTTCTTT
TRBJ2-5	TRBV5-5	TRBD1	.	CASSLGTGKGETQYF	TGTGCCAGCAGCCTCGGGACAGGGAAGGGGGAGACCCAGTACTTC
TRBJ2-7	TRBV5-1	.	.	CASSLNAYYEQYF	TGCGCCAGCAGCTTGAACGCATACTACGAGCAGTACTTC
TRBJ1-2	TRBV7-9	.	.	CASSLASLPNYGYTF	TGTGCCAGCAGCTTAGCCAGCCTTCCAAACTATGGCTACACCTTC
TRBJ1-1	TRBV4-2	TRBD1	.	CASSLGTGDTEAFF	TGTGCCAGCAGCCTCGGAACAGGGGACACTGAAGCTTTCTTT